This entry lists 15 T cell receptor beta chains sequenced from one sample in a study of Tregs in tolerant kidney transplant recipients. Method: immunoSEQ multiplex PCR; TCRdb's copy keeps in-frame clones and lacks some. The sample has tens of thousands of clones, about 88% seen once. The sequences come from CD4+ T cells from blood, collected before the transplant. Receptors originate from a human donor who received a combined kidney and bone marrow transplant.

The chain couples TRBV4-2 to TRBJ1-3; D not resolved. Per the germline V gene, CDR1 is LGHNA and CDR2 is YNFKEQ. The CDR3 extends over 15 amino acids. With 0 bases removed from V and 0 bases from J, the gap between germline ends came to 6 bases. This chain's CDR3 is CASSQDRSSGNTIYF. In DNA form, the CDR3 reads TGTGCCAGCAGCCAAGACCGCAGCTCTGGAAACACCATATATTTT.

In its sample, this clone was seen a few times. This chain links TRBV6-6 with TRBJ2-2, with 8 positions matching TRBD1. This CDR3 contains 16 residues. Germline CDR1 reads MNHNY; CDR2 reads SVGAGI (reference sequence). With V trimmed by 7 bases and J by 1 base, 8 bases remained unmatched. The CDR3 reads CASNLQGTGNTGELFF. The CDR3 bases are TGTGCCAGCAACTTACAAGGGACAGGGAACACCGGGGAGCTGTTTTTT.

The V gene is TRBV28, the J gene TRBJ2-7, with 7 bases identical to TRBD2. Germline CDR1 reads MDHEN; CDR2 reads SYDVKM. CDR3 size: 13 residues. Trimming took 7 bases from V and 2 from J; bases not matched to a gene: 5. CDR3 nucleotides: TGTGCCAGCATAGCGGGTCCCCCCTACGAGCAGTACTTC. It is translated as CASIAGPPYEQYF.

This clone appeared once. In DNA form, the CDR3 reads TGCGCCAGCAGCTTGGCGTTAGGGGGCGCCTCCTACGAGCAGTACTTC. As protein: CASSLALGGASYEQYF. The chain couples TRBV5-1 to TRBJ2-7; 7 bases are a match to TRBD1. Trimming took 0 bases from V and 0 from J; bases not matched to a gene: 6. The CDR3 consists of 16 residues. Looked up from germline, CDR1 is SGHRS and CDR2 is YFSETQ.

The chain recombines TRBV6-1 with TRBJ2-1; 8 bases are shared with TRBD2. Trimming at V came to 11 bases and at J to 4 bases, leaving 10 bases not matched to a gene. This CDR3 spans 14 amino acids. CDR1 is MNHNS and CDR2 is SASEGT in the germline V gene. In DNA, the CDR3 is TGTGCCGGAGCACCGGGAGGGGGATACAATGAGCAGTTCTTC. It is translated as CAGAPGGGYNEQFF.

The rearrangement links TRBV5-1 to TRBJ2-5; no firm D call. V was pared by 4 bases and J by 5 bases, with 6 bases between. The length of the CDR3 is 11 residues. The germline gives CDR1 SGHRS, CDR2 YFSETQ. The CDR3 DNA follows: TGCGCCAGCAGCGAAGAGGAGACCCAGTACTTC. Translation: CASSEEETQYF. Full variable domain (missing parts from reference TRBV5-1 and TRBJ2-5): KAGVTQTPRYLIKTRGQQVTLSCSPISGHRSVSWYQQTPGQGLQFLFEYFSETQRNKGNFPGRFSGRQFSNSRSEMNVSTLELGDSALYLCASSEEETQYFGPGTRLLVL.

This clone was counted a few times. This rearrangement joins TRBV5-1 to TRBJ2-5, with 8 bases aligning to TRBD1. CDR1 SGHRS and CDR2 YFSETQ come from the germline V gene. The CDR3 covers 14 residues. Trimming took 4 bases from V and 3 from J; bases not matched to a gene: 5. Here the CDR3 reads CASSPGTGKETQYF. In DNA, the CDR3 is TGCGCCAGCAGCCCCGGGACAGGCAAAGAGACCCAGTACTTC.

The chain has TRBV6-1 and TRBJ2-2, with D unresolved. The CDR3 consists of 14 residues. V lost 1 base to trimming and J lost 4 bases, with 7 bases between them. The germline V gene encodes CDR1 MNHNS and CDR2 SASEGT. The CDR3, as DNA: TGTGCCAGCAGTGAAGGGTCAGGCACCGGGGAGCTGTTTTTT. It translates to CASSEGSGTGELFF.

The sample holds one count of this clone. The chain is built from TRBV7-8 and TRBJ2-3; TRBD1 matches at 7 bases. CDR3 length equals 13 residues. Germline V gene lookup returns CDR1 SGHVS and CDR2 FQNEAQ. V gave up 7 bases and J gave up 3 bases; unmatched junction bases: 4. CDR3 DNA sequence: TGTGCCAGCATAAGGGGGCGAACAGATACGCAGTATTTT. Its translation is CASIRGRTDTQYF.

The rearrangement joins TRBV28 to TRBJ1-2; D gene unclear. Trimming left V 3 bases short and J 4 bases short, with 9 bases between. The CDR3 has 13 amino acids. The germline gives CDR1 MDHEN, CDR2 SYDVKM. The CDR3 nucleotides read TGTGCCAGCAGTTTTGGCACCACCTATGGCTACACCTTC. Encoded protein: CASSFGTTYGYTF.

The chain is built from TRBV18 and TRBJ2-5; a weak D match, TRBD2 (6 bases). CDR3 length: 14 residues. With 1 base removed from V and 5 bases from J, the gap between germline ends came to 11 bases. Germline V gives CDR1 KGHSH, CDR2 LQKENI. CDR3 protein: CASSPLARGETQYF. The CDR3 region has the DNA TGTGCCAGCTCACCACTGGCCCGGGGGGAGACCCAGTACTTC. Using reference TRBV18 and TRBJ2-5 for the parts outside the CDR3, the full variable domain is NAGVMQNPRHLVRRRGQEARLRCSPMKGHSHVYWYRQLPEEGLKFMVYLQKENIIDESGMPKERFSAEFPKEGPSILRIQQVVRGDSAAYFCASSPLARGETQYFGPGTRLLVL.

This clone showed up just a few times. The gene calls are TRBV4-1 and TRBJ2-5; D not resolved. Germline assignment: CDR1 MGHRA and CDR2 YSYEKL. The germline V and J ends were trimmed by 4 bases and 5 bases, with 11 bases remaining between them. CDR3 length: 13 amino acids. The CDR3 loop is CASSLIMRETQYF. The CDR3 coding sequence is TGCGCCAGCAGCCTTATCATGAGGGAGACCCAGTACTTC.

The chain is built from TRBV19 and TRBJ2-1, with TRBD1 matching 9 bases. The germline V gene encodes CDR1 LNHDA and CDR2 SQIVND (reference sequence). Germline trimming cut 6 bases from V and 3 bases from J; bases unmatched to any gene: 9. CDR3 length: 16 amino acids. CDR3: CASSRRTGADYNEQFF. CDR3 in DNA: TGTGCCAGTAGCAGGAGGACAGGGGCGGACTACAATGAGCAGTTCTTC.

V and J are TRBV9 and TRBJ2-1, with D possibly being TRBD2 (5 bases). Looked up from germline, CDR1 is SGDLS and CDR2 is YYNGEE. V shed 3 bases and J shed 4 bases, with 14 bases lying between them. The CDR3 length is 15 residues. The CDR3 spells CASSARASLYNEQFF. The CDR3 nucleotides read TGTGCCAGCAGCGCTAGGGCTAGCCTATACAATGAGCAGTTCTTC.

V usage is TRBV30 and J usage is TRBJ1-4; TRBD1 agrees at 10 bases. CDR1 and CDR2 from the germline V gene are GTSNPN and SVGIG (reference sequence). Unmatched junction bases numbered 3, after V lost 2 bases and J lost 6 bases. The CDR3 length is 14 residues. CDR3 nucleotide sequence: TGTGCCTGGAGTACCGGGACAGGGGATGAAAAACTGTTTTTT. Its protein product is CAWSTGTGDEKLFF. The full variable domain, with the rest looked up from reference TRBV30 and TRBJ1-4, is SQTIHQWPATLVQPVGSPLSLECTVEGTSNPNLYWYRQAAGRGLQLLFYSVGIGQISSEVPQNLSASRPQDRQFILSSKKLLLSDSGFYLCAWSTGTGDEKLFFGSGTQLSVL.